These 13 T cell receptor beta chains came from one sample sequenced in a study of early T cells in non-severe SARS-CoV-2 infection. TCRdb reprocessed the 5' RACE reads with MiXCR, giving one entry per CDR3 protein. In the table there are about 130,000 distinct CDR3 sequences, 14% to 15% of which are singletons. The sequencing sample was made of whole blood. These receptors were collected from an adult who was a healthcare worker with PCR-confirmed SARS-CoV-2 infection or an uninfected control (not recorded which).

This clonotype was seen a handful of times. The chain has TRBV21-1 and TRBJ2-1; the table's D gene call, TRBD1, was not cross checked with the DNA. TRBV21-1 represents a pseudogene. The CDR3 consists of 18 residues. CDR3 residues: CASSKATLEQGPYNEQFF. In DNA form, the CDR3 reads TGTGCCAGCAGCAAAGCTACTCTCGAACAGGGGCCCTACAATGAGCAGTTCTTC.

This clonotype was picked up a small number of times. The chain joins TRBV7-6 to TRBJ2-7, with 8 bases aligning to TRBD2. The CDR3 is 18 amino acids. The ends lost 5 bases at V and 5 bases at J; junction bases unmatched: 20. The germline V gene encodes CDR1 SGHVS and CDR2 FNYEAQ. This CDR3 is CASSPLLAGTLQVDEQYF. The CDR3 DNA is TGTGCCAGCAGCCCCTTATTAGCGGGGACCTTGCAAGTCGACGAGCAGTACTTC.

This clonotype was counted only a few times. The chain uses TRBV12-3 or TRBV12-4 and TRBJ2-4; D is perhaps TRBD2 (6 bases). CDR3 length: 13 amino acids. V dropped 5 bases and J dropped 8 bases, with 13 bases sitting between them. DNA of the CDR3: TGTGCCAGCAGTCCAGGAGGGCTAGACATTCAGTACTTC. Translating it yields CASSPGGLDIQYF.

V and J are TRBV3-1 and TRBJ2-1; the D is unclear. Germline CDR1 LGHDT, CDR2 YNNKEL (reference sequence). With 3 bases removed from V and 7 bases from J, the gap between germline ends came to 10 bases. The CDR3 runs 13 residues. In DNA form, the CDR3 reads TGTGCCAGCAGCCACCAGCCAGCGAATGAGCAGTTCTTC. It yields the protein CASSHQPANEQFF.

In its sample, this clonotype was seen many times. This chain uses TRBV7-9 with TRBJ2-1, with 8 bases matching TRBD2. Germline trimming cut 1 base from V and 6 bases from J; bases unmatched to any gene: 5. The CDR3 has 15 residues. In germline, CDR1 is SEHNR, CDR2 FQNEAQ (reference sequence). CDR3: CASSLVAGSANEQFF. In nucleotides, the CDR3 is TGTGCCAGCAGCTTAGTAGCGGGGTCCGCCAATGAGCAGTTCTTC.

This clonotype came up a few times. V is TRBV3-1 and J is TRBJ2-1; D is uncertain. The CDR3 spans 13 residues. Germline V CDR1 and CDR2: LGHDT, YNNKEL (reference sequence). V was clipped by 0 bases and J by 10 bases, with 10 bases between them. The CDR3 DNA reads TGTGCCAGCAGCCAAGATTGGAAAGCAGAGCAGTTCTTC. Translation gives CASSQDWKAEQFF.

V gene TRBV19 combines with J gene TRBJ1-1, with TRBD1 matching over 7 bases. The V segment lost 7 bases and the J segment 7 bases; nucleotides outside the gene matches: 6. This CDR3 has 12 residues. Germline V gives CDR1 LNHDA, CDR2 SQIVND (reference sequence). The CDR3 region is CASNLDRDEAFF. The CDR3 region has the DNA TGTGCCAGTAACCTCGACAGGGATGAAGCTTTCTTT.

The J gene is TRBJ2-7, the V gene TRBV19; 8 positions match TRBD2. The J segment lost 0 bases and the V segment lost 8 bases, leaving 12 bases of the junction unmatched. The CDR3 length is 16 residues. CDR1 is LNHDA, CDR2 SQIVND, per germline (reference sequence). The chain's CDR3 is CASSDTGTRDSYEQYF. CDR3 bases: TGTGCCAGTTCTGATACCGGGACTAGGGACTCCTACGAGCAGTACTTC.

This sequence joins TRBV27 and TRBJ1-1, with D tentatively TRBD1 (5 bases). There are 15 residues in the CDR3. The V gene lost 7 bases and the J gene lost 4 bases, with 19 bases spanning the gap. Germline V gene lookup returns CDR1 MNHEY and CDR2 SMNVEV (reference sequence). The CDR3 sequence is CASIQAGDRGTEAFF. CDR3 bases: TGTGCCAGCATCCAGGCGGGGGATAGAGGCACTGAAGCTTTCTTT.

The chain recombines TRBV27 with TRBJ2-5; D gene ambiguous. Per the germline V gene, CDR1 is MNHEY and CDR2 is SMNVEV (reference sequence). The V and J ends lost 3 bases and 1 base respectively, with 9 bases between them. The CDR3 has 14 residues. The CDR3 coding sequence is TGTGCCAGCAGTTTGGGGTTTGCCCAAGAGACCCAGTACTTC. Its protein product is CASSLGFAQETQYF.

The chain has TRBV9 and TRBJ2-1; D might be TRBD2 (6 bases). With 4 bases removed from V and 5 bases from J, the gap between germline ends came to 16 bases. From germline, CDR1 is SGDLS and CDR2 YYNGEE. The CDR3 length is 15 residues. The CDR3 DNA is TGTGCCAGCAGCATGGGCGGGACTCAGAACAATGAGCAGTTCTTC. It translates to CASSMGGTQNNEQFF. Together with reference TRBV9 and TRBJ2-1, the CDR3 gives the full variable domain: DSGVTQTPKHLITATGQRVTLRCSPRSGDLSVYWYQQSLDQGLQFLIQYYNGEERAKGNILERFSAQQFPDLHSELNLSSLELGDSALYFCASSMGGTQNNEQFFGPGTRLTVL.

The CDR3 bases are TGTGCCAGCAGCTTAGCGGGGGGGCCTGTCGGTACGCAGTATTTT. Translation: CASSLAGGPVGTQYF. The rearrangement uses TRBV11-2 and TRBJ2-3; 8 bases match TRBD2. With V trimmed by 1 base and J by 8 bases, 8 bases remained unmatched. CDR3 length: 15 amino acids. In germline, CDR1 is SGHAT, CDR2 FQNNGV.

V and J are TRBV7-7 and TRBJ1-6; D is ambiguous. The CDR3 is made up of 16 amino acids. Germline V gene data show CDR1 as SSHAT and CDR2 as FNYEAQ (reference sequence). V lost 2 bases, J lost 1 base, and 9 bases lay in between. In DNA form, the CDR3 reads TGTGCCAGCAGCTTAAAGGGCACATCCTATAATTCACCCCTCCACTTT. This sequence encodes CASSLKGTSYNSPLHF.